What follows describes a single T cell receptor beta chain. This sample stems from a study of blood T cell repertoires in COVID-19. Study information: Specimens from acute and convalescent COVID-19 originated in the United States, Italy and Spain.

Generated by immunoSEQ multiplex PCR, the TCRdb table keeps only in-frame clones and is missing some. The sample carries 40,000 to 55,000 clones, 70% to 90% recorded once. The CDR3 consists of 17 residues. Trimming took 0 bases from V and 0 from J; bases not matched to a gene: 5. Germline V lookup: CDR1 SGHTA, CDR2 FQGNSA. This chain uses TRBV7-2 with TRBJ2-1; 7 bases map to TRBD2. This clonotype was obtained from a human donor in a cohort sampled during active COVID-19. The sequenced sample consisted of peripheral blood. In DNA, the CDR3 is TGTGCCAGCAGCTTAGCGCTAGCGGTGAGCTCCTACAATGAGCAGTTCTTC. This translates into CASSLALAVSSYNEQFF.